One and the same sample provided the 26 T cell receptor beta chains below, sequenced in a study of shared clonotypes between healthy human individuals (TCRdb year 2020). Libraries were built with the immunoSEQ multiplex PCR assay. TCRdb holds this immuneACCESS table with in-frame rearrangements only. Some clones are missing; in checked studies, unresolved V genes explain under half, and the rest has no known cause. The sample yields about 2 million clones; about 95% were counted once. Roughly 1% of the sample comes from the top ten. CD8 naive samples were CD45RO-negative cells positively selected for CCR7, giving a CD45RA+CCR7+ population that excluded TemRA cells. Specimen: naive CD8+ T cells sorted from blood. The cell subset or site tag for this specimen amounts to: CD45RA+CCR7+. The receptors come from a man between 18 and 29 years old in good health.

CDR3 sequence reads: CASSQDLAGGGETQYF. The CDR3 DNA reads TGCGCCAGCAGCCAAGATCTGGCAGGGGGCGGAGAGACCCAGTACTTC. This sequence joins TRBV4-3 and TRBJ2-5, with 8 bases fitting TRBD1. Germline V gene data show CDR1 as LGHNA and CDR2 as YSLEER. Trimming took 0 bases from V and 4 from J; bases not matched to a gene: 7. This CDR3 has 16 residues.

The chain couples TRBV4-1 to TRBJ1-5, with D possibly matching TRBD1 (5 bases). CDR1 and CDR2 from the germline V gene are MGHRA and YSYEKL. V dropped 0 bases and J dropped 2 bases, with 11 bases sitting between them. The CDR3 is 16 residues long. The CDR3 DNA sequence: TGCGCCAGCAGCCAAGAGGGGGAGGCGGGCAATCAGCCCCAGCATTTT. It encodes CASSQEGEAGNQPQHF.

The chain uses TRBV4-1 and TRBJ2-2, with 7 bases fitting TRBD2. This CDR3 is built from 18 residues. J was trimmed by 3 bases and V by 2 bases; bases with no gene match: 12. Germline assignment: CDR1 MGHRA and CDR2 YSYEKL. CDR3 in DNA: TGCGCCAGCAGCCAATATTTTCCGCCTAGCGGATACACCGGGGAGCTGTTTTTT. Translation: CASSQYFPPSGYTGELFF.

The chain joins TRBV7-9 to TRBJ1-6, with 10 bases lining up with TRBD1. The CDR3 sequence is 14 residues long. Trimming cost V 3 bases and J 10 bases; bases outside gene matches: 3. Germline V lookup: CDR1 SEHNR, CDR2 FQNEAQ (reference sequence). The CDR3 loop reads CASSLGQGSSPLHF. The CDR3 coding sequence is TGTGCCAGCAGCTTGGGACAGGGGAGCTCACCCCTCCACTTT. Full variable domain (outside the CDR3, taken from reference TRBV7-9 and TRBJ1-6): DTGVSQNPRHKITKRGQNVTFRCDPISEHNRLYWYRQTLGQGPEFLTYFQNEAQLEKSRLLSDRFSAERPKGSFSTLEIQRTEQGDSAMYLCASSLGQGSSPLHFGNGTRLTVT.

The J gene is TRBJ2-1, the V gene TRBV4-3; possible D gene TRBD2, 6 bases. Trimming pared 0 bases from V and 4 bases from J, leaving 13 bases between. The germline CDR1 and CDR2 sequences are LGHNA and YSLEER. This CDR3 comprises 16 residues. CDR3: CASSQESASAYNEQFF. CDR3 in DNA: TGCGCCAGCAGCCAAGAGTCGGCTAGCGCTTACAATGAGCAGTTCTTC.

This clone was counted a single time. The chain carries TRBV7-5 and TRBJ1-1; the DNA was not compared with TRBD1, the D call given in the table. TRBV7-5 counts as a pseudogene. CDR3 size: 15 residues. The CDR3 nucleotides read TGTGCCAGAAGCTTAGCTTTAGGGGGTGGCACTGAAGCTTTCTTT. It codes for CARSLALGGGTEAFF.

The chain has TRBV10-1 and TRBJ2-1; 10 nucleotides line up with TRBD2. Per the germline V gene, CDR1 is WNHNN and CDR2 is SYGVQD (reference sequence). This CDR3 is 15 amino acids long. The junction had 7 bases not matched to a gene; V was cut back by 6 bases and J by 5 bases. Here the CDR3 DNA reads TGCGCCAGCAGCTCCGGACTAGCGGACAACAATGAGCAGTTCTTC. It codes for CASSSGLADNNEQFF.

V and J are TRBV10-3 and TRBJ2-7; D remains unclear. Trimming cost V 10 bases and J 3 bases, with 16 bases left between them. The CDR3 covers 13 residues. CDR1 is ENHRY, CDR2 SYGVKD, per germline. DNA of the CDR3: TGTGCCACCTCCCACCCGGATTTCTACGAGCAGTACTTC. It codes for CATSHPDFYEQYF.

V gene TRBV5-8 combines with J gene TRBJ2-7, with D hard to call. This CDR3 region has 12 residues. Germline-derived CDR1 and CDR2 are SGHTS and YDEGEE. V shed 6 bases and J shed 6 bases, with 13 bases lying between them. This chain's CDR3 is CASTSLLSEQYF. The DNA for the CDR3 is TGTGCCAGCACATCCTTGTTATCCGAGCAGTACTTC.

The CDR3 spells CASSQEGAAYNEQFF. The CDR3, as DNA: TGCGCCAGCAGCCAAGAGGGGGCCGCGTACAATGAGCAGTTCTTC. V is TRBV4-3 and J is TRBJ2-1; D is perhaps TRBD1 (6 bases). Between the trimmed V and J ends, which lost 0 bases and 4 bases, there was a span of 10 bases. The CDR3 runs 15 residues. The germline V gene encodes CDR1 LGHNA and CDR2 YSLEER.

V is TRBV27 and J is TRBJ2-7; D call uncertain. CDR3 length equals 15 residues. CDR1 and CDR2 from the germline V gene are MNHEY and SMNVEV (reference sequence). The ends were cut back, 4 bases at V and 2 bases at J, with 15 bases in the middle. The CDR3 sequence: CASSSSSAGTYEQYF. CDR3 bases: TGTGCCAGCAGTTCCTCGAGTGCTGGTACCTACGAGCAGTACTTC.

The chain carries TRBV29-1 and TRBJ2-1, with 10 nucleotides matching TRBD2. This CDR3 has 16 residues. Germline CDR1 is SQVTM and CDR2 is ANQGSEA. The V segment lost 7 bases and the J segment 1 base; nucleotides outside the gene matches: 10. Here the CDR3 reads CSAETTSGFSYNEQFF. In DNA, the CDR3 is TGCAGCGCCGAGACGACTAGCGGGTTTTCCTACAATGAGCAGTTCTTC.

The CDR3 loop is CASGTGGGYGYTF. CDR3 nucleotide sequence: TGTGCCAGTGGGACAGGGGGTGGCTATGGCTACACCTTC. This sequence joins TRBV27 and TRBJ1-2; 11 bases are a match to TRBD1. The CDR3 spans 13 residues. V lost 9 bases and J lost 4; bases outside the gene matches: 4. The germline CDR1 and CDR2 sequences are MNHEY and SMNVEV (reference sequence).

A word on this clone: Different DNA sequences within this sample yield the same CDR3. The V and J genes are TRBV29-1 and TRBJ2-7; TRBD2 might be the D (5 bases). The CDR3 contains 12 residues. V dropped 7 bases and J dropped 2 bases, with 12 bases sitting between them. CDR1 SQVTM and CDR2 ANQGSEA come from the germline V gene. The CDR3 sequence: CSAATGTYEQYF. DNA for the CDR3: TGCAGCGCCGCCACGGGAACCTACGAGCAGTACTTC.

This chain connects TRBV28 to TRBJ1-4; 9 nucleotides line up with TRBD1. Per germline, CDR1 MDHEN and CDR2 SYDVKM. The length of the CDR3 is 19 residues. The V gene end was trimmed by 5 bases and the J gene end by 5 bases; junction bases not matched to a gene: 18. In DNA form, the CDR3 reads TGTGCCAGCAGTCCTTCGTGGGACAGGGCGCCTTTGGGGAATGAAAAACTGTTTTTT. Translation gives CASSPSWDRAPLGNEKLFF. Filled out from reference TRBV28 and TRBJ1-4, the complete variable domain reads DVKVTQSSRYLVKRTGEKVFLECVQDMDHENMFWYRQDPGLGLRLIYFSYDVKMKEKGDIPEGYSVSREKKERFSLILESASTNQTSMYLCASSPSWDRAPLGNEKLFFGSGTQLSVL.

The chain recombines TRBV30 with TRBJ2-1, with 7 bases fitting TRBD2. There are 13 residues in the CDR3. Germline-derived CDR1 and CDR2 are GTSNPN and SVGIG (reference sequence). Trimming removed 6 bases from V and 4 bases from J; junction bases left unmatched: 6. CDR3 in DNA: TGTGCCTGCGAGCGGGAAAATTACAATGAGCAGTTCTTC. It specifies CACERENYNEQFF.

The chain uses TRBV4-1 and TRBJ2-7; 9 nucleotides agree with TRBD2. The CDR3 totals 16 residues. CDR1 and CDR2 (germline): MGHRA, YSYEKL. With V trimmed by 2 bases and J by 0 bases, 5 bases remained unmatched. In DNA form, the CDR3 reads TGCGCCAGCAGCCAAATCTGGCGGGAGGGCTCCTACGAGCAGTACTTC. It yields the protein CASSQIWREGSYEQYF.

The chain employs TRBV5-1 and TRBJ2-2, with TRBD1 identical over 8 bases. The trim removed 3 bases at V and 0 bases at J, leaving 4 bases unmatched. Germline V gene sequence: CDR1 SGHRS, CDR2 YFSETQ. The CDR3 sequence is 16 residues long. CDR3 residues: CASSYSGQANTGELFF. As DNA, the CDR3 is TGCGCCAGCAGCTATTCGGGACAGGCGAACACCGGGGAGCTGTTTTTT.

This rearrangement joins TRBV29-1 to TRBJ2-7, with a weak D call TRBD2 (5 bases). CDR3 length: 13 amino acids. Germline V CDR1 and CDR2: SQVTM, ANQGSEA. The V end was cut by 6 bases, the J end by 4 bases, with 16 bases between. In nucleotides, the CDR3 is TGCAGCGTCGCCATCCCAACGGGGTACGAGCAGTACTTC. Translating gives CSVAIPTGYEQYF.

J is TRBJ2-1 and V is TRBV19; 9 bases fit TRBD1. The germline gives CDR1 LNHDA, CDR2 SQIVND (reference sequence). The CDR3 is 15 residues long. The J segment lost 4 bases and the V segment lost 1 base, leaving 2 bases of the junction unmatched. CDR3 nucleotides: TGTGCCAGTAGTATAGGACAGGGGGTATACAATGAGCAGTTCTTC. It encodes CASSIGQGVYNEQFF.

J is TRBJ2-7 and V is TRBV6-1; TRBD2 agrees at 8 bases. J lost 6 bases, V lost 6 bases, and 7 bases had no gene match. The CDR3 is 13 amino acids. The germline V gene has CDR1 MNHNS and CDR2 SASEGT. In DNA, the CDR3 is TGTGCCAGCAGGGCAGGCGGGGGGTCCGAGCAGTACTTC. Protein product: CASRAGGGSEQYF.

This clone has more than one count but fewer than ten. The chain combines TRBV6-1 with TRBJ1-1; TRBD1 is a possible D gene (6 bases). Germline assignment: CDR1 MNHNS and CDR2 SASEGT. CDR3 size: 13 residues. The germline V and J ends were trimmed by 4 bases and 7 bases, with 13 bases remaining between them. CDR3 in DNA: TGTGCCAGCAGTGCTCTACAGGGACTTGAAGCTTTCTTT. Protein sequence: CASSALQGLEAFF.

This clone showed up just once. The rearrangement joins TRBV6-1 to TRBJ1-5, with 9 bases that match TRBD1. V dropped 9 bases and J dropped 1; count of bases not matched to a gene: 7. The CDR3 runs 15 residues. Germline V gene sequence: CDR1 MNHNS, CDR2 SASEGT. The CDR3: CASMTGGISNQPQHF. DNA for the CDR3: TGTGCCAGTATGACAGGGGGTATAAGCAATCAGCCCCAGCATTTT.

On this clone itself: At one of its ends the junction is not consistent with the germline gene, which may arise from a read error. The chain employs TRBV7-9 and TRBJ2-7, with D perhaps matching TRBD2 (5 bases). This CDR3 region has 14 residues. From germline, CDR1 is SEHNR and CDR2 FQNEAQ (reference sequence). The CDR3, as DNA: TGTACCAGCAGCTCGGCGGGCAGCTCCTACGAGCAGTACTTC. Its translation: CTSSSAGSSYEQYF.

This chain uses TRBV28 with TRBJ2-1; no clear D. The germline V gene encodes CDR1 MDHEN and CDR2 SYDVKM. With 6 bases removed from V and 11 bases from J, the gap between germline ends came to 17 bases. The CDR3 extends over 13 amino acids. The CDR3 bases are TGTGCCAGCAGCCGGGTGTCGTCCGTGAAGCAGTTCTTC. Translated, it gives CASSRVSSVKQFF.

V is TRBV15 and J is TRBJ2-4, with D possibly being TRBD1 (5 bases). The CDR3 is 15 amino acids. Germline V lookup: CDR1 LNHNV, CDR2 YYDKDF (reference sequence). Trimming removed 0 bases at V and 6 bases at J, with 12 bases between. CDR3 sequence (DNA): TGTGCCACCAGCAGAGATCAGGGTTTTGGAAACATTCAGTACTTC. As protein: CATSRDQGFGNIQYF.